The entry that follows covers one T cell receptor (beta chain) sequence. Its antigen is undetermined. All donors participated as healthy donors of bone marrow. Germline V CDR1 and CDR2: SGHDT, YYEEEE. This CDR3 has 12 amino acids. The ends lost 2 bases at V and 7 bases at J; junction bases unmatched: 2. PCR used 60 Vbeta primers and 13 Jbeta primers. TCRdb's copy holds only in-frame clones and misses some; the assay was immunoSEQ multiplex PCR. The repertoire holds more than 150,000 clones, with approximately 85% as singletons. This sample was included in a study of cytomegalovirus exposure and HLA in healthy donors. Study-wide results and limits: Data from an earlier analysis indicated that most TCR beta V segments were productive either about 90% or about 30% of the time.

This sequence was found in a man younger than 30 in good health and CMV-seropositive. The sample comprised PBMCs. V gene TRBV5-6 combines with J gene TRBJ1-2; 7 bases are shared with TRBD1. CDR3 nucleotides: TGTGCCAGCAGCTTAAGACAGGGTGGCTACACCTTC. This encodes CASSLRQGGYTF. The full variable domain, its missing parts supplied by reference TRBV5-6 and TRBJ1-2, is DAGVTQSPTHLIKTRGQQVTLRCSPKSGHDTVSWYQQALGQGPQFIFQYYEEEERQRGNFPDRFSGHQFPNYSSELNVNALLLGDSALYLCASSLRQGGYTFGSGTRLTVV.